This T cell receptor (beta chain) appears in the sequencing data of a study of blood T cell repertoires in COVID-19. For the study at large: Some COVID-19 samples were acute and others convalescent; all came from the United States, Italy and Spain. Sample material is recorded as cDNA or gDNA derived from T cells, B-cell-depleted T cells, or PBMCs.

With 3 bases clipped from V and 2 bases from J, the junction kept 3 bases outside the gene matches. Germline-derived CDR1 and CDR2 are SEHNR and FQNEAQ (reference sequence). This CDR3 spans 15 amino acids. Methods used by the authors: Estimation of nucleated cell counts relied on the amplification of reference gene primers. Only in-frame clones appear in the TCRdb table, and some are missing; sequencing was by immunoSEQ multiplex PCR. The V and J calls and clone size come from that table; D and trimming were worked out from the DNA. Of 300,000 to 400,000 clones in the sample, 80% to 90% were seen once.

This chain links TRBV7-9 with TRBJ1-2, with 10 positions matching TRBD1. The source is a man aged 30-40 years with active or convalescent COVID-19. Sequencing was carried out using peripheral blood. CDR3 region: CASSFPTGGNYGYTF. The CDR3, as DNA: TGTGCCAGCAGCTTCCCGACAGGGGGCAACTATGGCTACACCTTC.